This TCR beta chain came from a study of cytomegalovirus exposure and HLA in healthy donors. Germline V CDR1 and CDR2: MGHRA, YSYEKL. This CDR3 region has 15 residues. V shed 4 bases, J shed 8 bases, and the junction held 9 bases outside the gene matches. Study observations and caveats: V segments that were indistinguishable, TRBV6-2 and TRBV6-3 among them, were omitted from analysis.

It was with 60 Vbeta and 13 Jbeta primers that the PCR ran. The assay was immunoSEQ multiplex PCR, and TCRdb's table has in-frame clones only and misses some. The repertoire holds under 150,000 clones, with 60% to 80% as singletons. About this clone itself: Antigen unknown.

These donors, healthy bone marrow donors, were studied. The receptor was derived from a woman in her 30s in good health and CMV-seronegative. The sample comprised PBMCs. This chain uses TRBV4-1 with TRBJ1-4, with 8 nucleotides matching TRBD1. The CDR3 sequence: CASSPRQGADEKLFF. For the CDR3, the DNA is TGCGCCAGCAGCCCCCGGCAGGGGGCCGACGAAAAACTGTTTTTT.